These 16 T cell receptor beta chains came from one sample sequenced in a study of cytomegalovirus exposure and HLA in healthy donors. PCR primers comprised 60 Vbeta and 13 Jbeta primers. Profiled with immunoSEQ multiplex PCR; TCRdb holds only in-frame clones, not every one. Of 100,000 to 150,000 clones listed, about 77% are singletons. Sequenced sample: PBMCs. The receptors were gathered from a woman in her forties in good health and CMV-seronegative.

About this clone itself: Additional DNA sequences in this sample encode the identical CDR3. The chain combines TRBV9 with TRBJ1-1; 11 bases align to TRBD1. Losses at the gene ends were 4 bases for V and 8 bases for J; bases not matched to a gene: 4. The CDR3 loop spans 13 amino acids. The germline V gene encodes CDR1 SGDLS and CDR2 YYNGEE. The CDR3 coding sequence is TGTGCCAGCAGCCCGAGGACAGGGGGCGAAGCTTTCTTT. Protein: CASSPRTGGEAFF.

The chain is built from TRBV19 and TRBJ1-5; TRBD1 might be the D (6 bases). The germline CDR1 and CDR2 sequences are LNHDA and SQIVND (reference sequence). This CDR3 is built from 15 residues. V dropped 2 bases and J dropped 7 bases, with 15 bases sitting between them. CDR3 sequence reads: CASSILAGARQPQHF. CDR3 in DNA: TGTGCCAGTAGTATATTGGCGGGGGCAAGGCAGCCCCAGCATTTT. The entire variable domain, with the rest obtained from reference TRBV19 and TRBJ1-5, is as follows: DGGITQSPKYLFRKEGQNVTLSCEQNLNHDAMYWYRQDPGQGLRLIYYSQIVNDFQKGDIAEGYSVSREKKESFPLTVTSAQKNPTAFYLCASSILAGARQPQHFGDGTRLSIL.

This chain connects TRBV6-5 to TRBJ1-1, with D perhaps TRBD1 (6 bases). The CDR3 is made up of 16 amino acids. Germline V gene lookup returns CDR1 MNHEY and CDR2 SVGAGI. V lost 3 bases and J 1 base, leaving 15 bases between the germline ends. The DNA for the CDR3 is TGTGCCAGCAGTTATTACCGATCGACAGGGAACACTGAAGCTTTCTTT. Its translation: CASSYYRSTGNTEAFF.

The chain employs TRBV9 and TRBJ1-4; TRBD1 is a possible D gene (6 bases). Per germline, CDR1 SGDLS and CDR2 YYNGEE. The V end lost 6 bases, the J end lost 3 bases, and 9 bases lay between the germline ends. This CDR3 is 13 amino acids long. The CDR3 coding sequence is TGTGCCAGCAAAGGACAGCCTAATGAAAAACTGTTTTTT. It codes for CASKGQPNEKLFF.

J is TRBJ2-5 and V is TRBV4-1, with D hard to call. The CDR3 has 13 amino acids. Deletions cut 1 base from V and 4 bases from J, with 7 bases between. The germline V gene has CDR1 MGHRA and CDR2 YSYEKL. The CDR3 is CASSQVLVETQYF. In DNA, the CDR3 is TGCGCCAGCAGCCAAGTTTTAGTAGAGACCCAGTACTTC.

V and J are TRBV5-1 and TRBJ2-2; TRBD1 aligns across 7 bases. Germline trimming cut 4 bases from V and 6 bases from J; bases unmatched to any gene: 6. This CDR3 has 14 residues. Germline assignment: CDR1 SGHRS and CDR2 YFSETQ. The CDR3 loop reads CASSGDSWSGELFF. The DNA for the CDR3 is TGCGCCAGCAGCGGGGACAGCTGGTCCGGGGAGCTGTTTTTT.

This chain uses TRBV4-1 with TRBJ2-6; no clear D gene. With 0 bases removed from V and 0 bases from J, the gap between germline ends came to 9 bases. Per the germline V gene, CDR1 is MGHRA and CDR2 is YSYEKL. The CDR3 has 17 amino acids. The CDR3 loop reads CASSQDRVSSGANVLTF. The DNA for the CDR3 is TGCGCCAGCAGCCAAGATCGGGTTTCCTCTGGGGCCAACGTCCTGACTTTC.

This chain connects TRBV7-9 to TRBJ2-7; tentatively, D is TRBD2 (7 bases). V lost 1 base and J lost 2, with 15 bases in between. CDR3 length: 16 residues. Germline V gene sequence: CDR1 SEHNR, CDR2 FQNEAQ (reference sequence). The CDR3 reads CASSLVGGGGTYEQYF. The CDR3 DNA sequence: TGTGCCAGCAGCTTAGTAGGGGGGGGTGGCACCTACGAGCAGTACTTC. Full variable domain (missing parts from reference TRBV7-9 and TRBJ2-7): DTGVSQNPRHKITKRGQNVTFRCDPISEHNRLYWYRQTLGQGPEFLTYFQNEAQLEKSRLLSDRFSAERPKGSFSTLEIQRTEQGDSAMYLCASSLVGGGGTYEQYFGPGTRLTVT.

This clone was picked up one time. The chain is built from TRBV6-1 and TRBJ1-1, with 7 bases aligning to TRBD1. The CDR3 is 15 amino acids. Looked up from germline, CDR1 is MNHNS and CDR2 is SASEGT. V dropped 6 bases and J dropped 2; count of bases not matched to a gene: 9. The DNA of the CDR3 is TGTGCCAGCAGCTTAGACAGGGCTCGTAACACTGAAGCTTTCTTT. It specifies CASSLDRARNTEAFF.

V is TRBV9 and J is TRBJ2-3; 9 bases line up with TRBD2. Trimming took 1 base from V and 3 from J; bases not matched to a gene: 6. The CDR3 is 16 residues long. CDR1 and CDR2 from the germline V gene are SGDLS and YYNGEE. CDR3 protein: CASSVRASGVTDTQYF. The CDR3 DNA reads as TGTGCCAGCAGCGTAAGGGCTAGCGGGGTGACAGATACGCAGTATTTT.

This clone was seen only a few times. The chain couples TRBV5-4 to TRBJ2-1; 11 bases are a match to TRBD2. The junction had 4 bases not matched to a gene; V was cut back by 0 bases and J by 5 bases. Germline CDR1 and CDR2: SGHNT and YYREEE (reference sequence). The CDR3 contains 16 residues. The CDR3 loop is CASSLEGTSGNNEQFF. In DNA form, the CDR3 reads TGTGCCAGCAGCTTGGAAGGGACTAGCGGTAACAATGAGCAGTTCTTC.

The chain carries TRBV7-3 and TRBJ1-2; possible D gene TRBD1, 6 bases. Trimming stripped 4 bases from V and 10 bases from J, with 16 bases between. Germline V lookup: CDR1 SGHTA, CDR2 FQGTGA. There are 13 residues in the CDR3. CDR3 DNA: TGTGCCAGCAGCTCGGGGGGGCCAGGGGACTACACCTTC. Its translation is CASSSGGPGDYTF.

The genes are TRBV5-1 and TRBJ2-3; perhaps TRBD1 as D (5 bases). Per the germline V gene, CDR1 is SGHRS and CDR2 is YFSETQ. Trimming shortened V by 1 base and J by 0 bases, and 6 bases separated the two germline ends. The CDR3 is 14 amino acids. The CDR3 region has the DNA TGCGCCAGCAGCTTGCAGGGAAGCACAGATACGCAGTATTTT. As protein: CASSLQGSTDTQYF.

The chain joins TRBV5-6 to TRBJ2-7; TRBD1 matches 9 bases. J was trimmed by 6 bases and V by 3 bases; bases with no gene match: 10. From germline, CDR1 is SGHDT and CDR2 YYEEEE. This CDR3 spans 15 amino acids. The CDR3 region has the DNA TGTGCCAGCAGCTCGAAGGACAGGGGCTACGTCGAGCAGTACTTC. It translates to CASSSKDRGYVEQYF.

This clone was detected only a few times. The chain links TRBV28 to TRBJ2-7; D not certain. The CDR3 length is 13 residues. The germline V gene has CDR1 MDHEN and CDR2 SYDVKM. Trimming pared 2 bases from V and 4 bases from J, leaving 9 bases between. The CDR3 loop is CASSLSRGYEQYF. The CDR3 DNA sequence: TGTGCCAGCAGTTTAAGTAGAGGATACGAGCAGTACTTC.

V is TRBV5-6 and J is TRBJ2-2; 9 nucleotides line up with TRBD1. Germline assignment: CDR1 SGHDT and CDR2 YYEEEE. This CDR3 is 15 amino acids long. The V gene end was trimmed by 2 bases and the J gene end by 3 bases; junction bases not matched to a gene: 2. The CDR3 loop is CASSFWDRDTGELFF. CDR3 sequence (DNA): TGTGCCAGCAGCTTTTGGGACAGGGACACCGGGGAGCTGTTTTTT.